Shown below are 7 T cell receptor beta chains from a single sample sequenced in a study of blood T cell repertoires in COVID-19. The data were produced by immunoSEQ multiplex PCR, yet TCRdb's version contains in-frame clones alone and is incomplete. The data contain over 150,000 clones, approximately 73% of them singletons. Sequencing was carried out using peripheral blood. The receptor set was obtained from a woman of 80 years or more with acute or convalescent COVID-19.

CDR3 nucleotides: TGTGCCAGCAGCTTAGGTGCACAACACGAGCAGTACTTC. Encoded protein: CASSLGAQHEQYF. The chain joins TRBV11-3 to TRBJ2-7; D not resolved. With 1 base removed from V and 5 bases from J, the gap between germline ends came to 9 bases. Germline values: CDR1 SGHNT, CDR2 YENEEA. This CDR3 region has 13 residues.

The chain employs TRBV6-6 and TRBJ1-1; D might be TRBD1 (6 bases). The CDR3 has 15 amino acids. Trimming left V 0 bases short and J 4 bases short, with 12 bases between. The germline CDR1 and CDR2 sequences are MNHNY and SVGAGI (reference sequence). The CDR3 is CASSYSTTGSTEAFF. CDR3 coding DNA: TGTGCCAGCAGTTACTCCACAACAGGGTCCACTGAAGCTTTCTTT.

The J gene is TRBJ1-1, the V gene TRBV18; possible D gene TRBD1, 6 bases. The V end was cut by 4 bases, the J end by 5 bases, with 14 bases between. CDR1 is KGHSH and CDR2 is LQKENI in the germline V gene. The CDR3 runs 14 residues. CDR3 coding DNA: TGTGCCAGCTCACTACACAGGGTAGAGACTGAAGCTTTCTTT. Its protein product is CASSLHRVETEAFF. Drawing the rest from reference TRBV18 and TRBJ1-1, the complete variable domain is NAGVMQNPRHLVRRRGQEARLRCSPMKGHSHVYWYRQLPEEGLKFMVYLQKENIIDESGMPKERFSAEFPKEGPSILRIQQVVRGDSAAYFCASSLHRVETEAFFGQGTRLTVV.

The CDR3 DNA sequence: TGTGCCAGCAGCTTCGGCGGGGGCGAAGCGAAATCAAACACAGATACGCAGTATTTT. This translates into CASSFGGGEAKSNTDTQYF. V and J are TRBV7-2 and TRBJ2-3; D is possibly TRBD2 (7 bases). The germline V and J ends were trimmed by 3 bases and 2 bases, with 24 bases remaining between them. Per germline, CDR1 SGHTA and CDR2 FQGNSA. The CDR3 consists of 19 residues.

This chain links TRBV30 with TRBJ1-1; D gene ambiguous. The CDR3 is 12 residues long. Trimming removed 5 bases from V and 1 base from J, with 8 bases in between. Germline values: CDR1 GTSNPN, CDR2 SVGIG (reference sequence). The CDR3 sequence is CAWVTGNTEAFF. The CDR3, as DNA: TGTGCCTGGGTAACCGGGAACACTGAAGCTTTCTTT.

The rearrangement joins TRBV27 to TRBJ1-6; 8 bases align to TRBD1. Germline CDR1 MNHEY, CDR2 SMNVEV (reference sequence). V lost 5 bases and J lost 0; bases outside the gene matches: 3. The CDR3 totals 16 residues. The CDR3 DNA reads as TGTGCCAGCAGTGACAGGGGCAGCTCCTATAATTCACCCCTCCACTTT. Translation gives CASSDRGSSYNSPLHF.

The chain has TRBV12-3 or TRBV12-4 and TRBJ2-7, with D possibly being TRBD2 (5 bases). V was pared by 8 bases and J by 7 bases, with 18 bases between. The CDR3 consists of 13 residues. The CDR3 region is CASRAGRPGEQYF. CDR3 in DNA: TGTGCCAGCCGGGCGGGTAGGCCGGGGGAGCAGTACTTC.